This entry lists 14 T cell receptor beta chains sequenced from one sample in a study of control samples from healthy donors and cancer patients. Method: immunoSEQ multiplex PCR; TCRdb's copy keeps in-frame clones and lacks some. The table records about 140,000 clones, approximately 92% of them present only once. The sequenced material came from blood. Receptors were obtained from a man aged 25-40 years in good health.

The chain carries TRBV30 and TRBJ1-2; D is perhaps TRBD1 (5 bases). Trimming left V 4 bases short and J 4 bases short, with 10 bases between. The CDR3 spans 12 residues. Germline lookup yields CDR1 GTSNPN and CDR2 SVGIG (reference sequence). As DNA, the CDR3 is TGTGCCTGGAATATCAGGGCCTATGGCTACACCTTC. It translates to CAWNIRAYGYTF.

This clone occurred once. Other DNA sequences in the same sample also yield this CDR3. The chain is built from TRBV6-4 and TRBJ1-1; no clear D. V was trimmed by 5 bases and J by 2 bases, leaving 9 bases between them. Germline V gene lookup returns CDR1 MRHNA and CDR2 SNTAGT. This CDR3 comprises 13 residues. The CDR3 DNA reads TGTGCCAGCAGTCGCGACGGTAACACTGAAGCTTTCTTT. This sequence encodes CASSRDGNTEAFF.

The V gene is TRBV28, the J gene TRBJ2-1, with 12 bases that match TRBD2. V lost 7 bases and J lost 6; bases outside the gene matches: 10. The CDR3 contains 16 residues. CDR1 and CDR2 (germline): MDHEN, SYDVKM. CDR3: CASTSRLAGAFNEQFF. DNA of the CDR3: TGTGCCAGCACATCAAGACTAGCGGGAGCTTTCAATGAGCAGTTCTTC.

The rearrangement links TRBV28 to TRBJ2-6; the match to TRBD1 covers 8 bases. Per germline, CDR1 MDHEN and CDR2 SYDVKM. The CDR3 has 17 amino acids. The J segment lost 3 bases and the V segment lost 1 base, leaving 5 bases of the junction unmatched. CDR3 coding DNA: TGTGCCAGCAGTTTATTTCAGGGGGCGCATGGGGCCAACGTCCTGACTTTC. Protein sequence: CASSLFQGAHGANVLTF.

The rearrangement joins TRBV5-1 to TRBJ2-3; TRBD1 matches 10 bases. This CDR3 contains 18 residues. Trimming removed 0 bases from V and 4 bases from J; junction bases left unmatched: 11. Germline-derived CDR1 and CDR2 are SGHRS and YFSETQ. This CDR3 is CASSLAARGTGVADTQYF. CDR3 sequence (DNA): TGCGCCAGCAGCTTGGCCGCCCGGGGGACAGGGGTTGCAGATACGCAGTATTTT.

CDR3 sequence (DNA): TGCGCCAGCAGGGGGACAGGGGGGTTGGAGACCCAGTACTTC. It specifies CASRGTGGLETQYF. The V call is TRBV10-2, the J call TRBJ2-5, with 11 bases fitting TRBD1. After removal of 6 bases from V and 5 bases from J, the junction contained 5 bases not matched to a gene. The CDR3 length is 14 residues. Germline CDR1 reads WSHSY; CDR2 reads SAAADI.

The chain has TRBV11-3 and TRBJ2-7, with 9 positions matching TRBD1. The CDR3 sequence is 14 residues long. CDR1 is SGHNT, CDR2 YENEEA, per germline. V was pared by 11 bases and J by 9 bases, with 17 bases of the junction left unmatched. The CDR3 spells CAPRSRDRARRQYF. Written as DNA, the CDR3 is TGTGCCCCTAGATCGAGGGACAGGGCTCGGAGGCAGTACTTC.

This chain uses TRBV7-3 with TRBJ2-2; TRBD2 matches 10 bases. The CDR3 is made up of 15 amino acids. V shed 5 bases and J 4 bases; nucleotides not matched to a gene: 4. Germline V gene sequence: CDR1 SGHTA, CDR2 FQGTGA. The CDR3 protein is CASSPGTSATGELFF. The CDR3 DNA is TGTGCCAGCAGCCCGGGGACTAGCGCCACCGGGGAGCTGTTTTTT.

Here the CDR3 reads CASSQDLRGEETQYF. For the CDR3, the DNA is TGCGCCAGCAGCCAAGATCTGAGAGGTGAAGAGACCCAGTACTTC. V is TRBV4-1 and J is TRBJ2-5, with D unclear. CDR1 MGHRA and CDR2 YSYEKL come from the germline V gene. CDR3 size: 15 residues. V lost 0 bases to trimming and J lost 3 bases, with 11 bases between them.

The rearrangement links TRBV28 to TRBJ1-1; 11 positions agree with TRBD1. Germline V gene lookup returns CDR1 MDHEN and CDR2 SYDVKM. J lost 8 bases, V lost 6 bases, and 8 bases had no gene match. The CDR3 consists of 14 residues. CDR3 in amino acids: CASRRTGGHREAFF. The CDR3 DNA sequence: TGTGCCAGCAGAAGGACAGGGGGCCACCGAGAAGCTTTCTTT.

This chain joins TRBV6-2 or TRBV6-3 and TRBJ2-5; 14 bases align to TRBD2. The CDR3 extends over 15 amino acids. Germline V gene lookup returns CDR1 MNHEY and CDR2 SVGEGT. Trimming took 5 bases from V and 4 from J; bases not matched to a gene: 3. The CDR3 loop reads CASSRLAGGAETQYF. The CDR3 DNA reads TGTGCCAGCAGTCGACTAGCGGGAGGGGCAGAGACCCAGTACTTC.

The J gene is TRBJ1-3, the V gene TRBV30; 9 nucleotides line up with TRBD1. After removal of 1 base from V and 0 bases from J, the junction contained 7 bases not matched to a gene. This CDR3 contains 17 residues. Looked up from germline, CDR1 is GTSNPN and CDR2 is SVGIG (reference sequence). CDR3 sequence: CAWSGGTGLPSGNTIYF. The CDR3 DNA reads as TGTGCCTGGAGTGGCGGGACAGGGCTCCCCTCTGGAAACACCATATATTTT. The entire variable domain, with the rest obtained from reference TRBV30 and TRBJ1-3, is as follows: SQTIHQWPATLVQPVGSPLSLECTVEGTSNPNLYWYRQAAGRGLQLLFYSVGIGQISSEVPQNLSASRPQDRQFILSSKKLLLSDSGFYLCAWSGGTGLPSGNTIYFGEGSWLTVV.

This chain's CDR3 is CASSSTKTGFKGYTF. For the CDR3, the DNA is TGTGCCAGCAGCTCCACTAAGACAGGGTTCAAGGGCTACACCTTC. The V gene is TRBV28, the J gene TRBJ1-2; 7 bases map to TRBD1. The trim removed 6 bases at V and 8 bases at J, leaving 15 bases unmatched. Germline CDR1 MDHEN, CDR2 SYDVKM. The CDR3 length is 15 residues.

The rearrangement links TRBV24-1 to TRBJ2-1; D is uncertain. The germline V gene has CDR1 KGHDR and CDR2 SFDVKD. V was clipped by 5 bases and J by 2 bases, with 6 bases between them. CDR3 length: 13 amino acids. The CDR3, as DNA: TGTGCCACCAGTGGGCAGGCCTACAATGAGCAGTTCTTC. Translated: CATSGQAYNEQFF.